This T cell receptor (beta chain) was recorded in a study of cytomegalovirus exposure and HLA in healthy donors. Turning to the study itself: Prior work identified 120 million or so unique TCR beta sequences in 150 million to 200 million T cells.

Study-level findings and limits: Sequencing probably produced one cluster of sequence variants that were highly shared. A later analysis, which compared TCR beta chains of equal frequency, found the HLA-associated ones more clonally expanded.

Researchers ran the PCR with 60 Vbeta and 13 Jbeta primers. The authors' processing: It was a later analysis that counted roughly 79 million unique TCR beta chains, of which about 10 million were shared. The table came from immunoSEQ multiplex PCR; TCRdb's copy has only in-frame clones and leaves some out. The DNA was the basis for D and trimming; V, J and clone size are from that table. The sample features fewer than 35,000 clones, with around 5% in its top ten. Trimming took 0 bases from V and 11 from J, leaving 11 bases between them. Germline V gene lookup returns CDR1 SGHNT and CDR2 YYREEE (reference sequence). The CDR3 is 12 residues long. A word on this clone: Its antigen is not known.

The sample consisted of PBMCs. This chain uses TRBV5-4 with TRBJ2-5; the D is unclear. This receptor was obtained from a female donor in good health and CMV-seronegative. The CDR3 sequence: CASSLGGSEQYF. CDR3 DNA: TGTGCCAGCAGCTTGGGAGGTAGTGAGCAGTACTTC. Based on the CDR3 plus reference TRBV5-4 and TRBJ2-5, the full variable domain is ETGVTQSPTHLIKTRGQQVTLRCSSQSGHNTVSWYQQALGQGPQFIFQYYREEENGRGNFPPRFSGLQFPNYSSELNVNALELDDSALYLCASSLGGSEQYFGPGTRLLVL.